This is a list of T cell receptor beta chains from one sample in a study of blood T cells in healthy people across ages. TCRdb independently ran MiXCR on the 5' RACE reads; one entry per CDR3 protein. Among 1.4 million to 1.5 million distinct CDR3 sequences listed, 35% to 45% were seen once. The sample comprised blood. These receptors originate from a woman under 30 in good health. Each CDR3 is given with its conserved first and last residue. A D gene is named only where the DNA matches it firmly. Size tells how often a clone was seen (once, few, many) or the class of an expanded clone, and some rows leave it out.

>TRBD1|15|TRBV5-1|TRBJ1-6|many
CASSLDPGGNSPLHF
TGCGCCAGCAGCTTGGACCCAGGGGGAAATTCACCCCTCCACTTT
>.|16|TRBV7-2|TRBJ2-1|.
CASSLEAVGWDNEQFF
TGCGCCAGCAGCTTAGAGGCGGTCGGCTGGGACAATGAGCAGTTCTTC
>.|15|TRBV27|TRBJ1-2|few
CASSLGAGHLYGYTF
TGTGCCAGCAGTTTAGGCGCAGGGCACCTCTATGGCTACACCTTC
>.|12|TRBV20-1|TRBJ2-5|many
CSARLRQETQYF
TGCAGTGCTAGATTGCGACAAGAGACCCAGTACTTC
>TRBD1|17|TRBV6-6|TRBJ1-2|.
CASSYRTGVTTNYDYTF
TGTGCCAGCAGTTATAGGACAGGGGTCACAACTAACTATGACTACACCTTC
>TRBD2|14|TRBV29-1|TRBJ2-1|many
CSVVGGSSYNEQFF
TGCAGCGTTGTCGGGGGGAGCTCCTACAATGAGCAGTTCTTC
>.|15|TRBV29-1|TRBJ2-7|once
CSVEDQRTETYEQYF
TGCAGCGTTGAAGATCAGAGGACGGAGACCTACGAGCAGTACTTC
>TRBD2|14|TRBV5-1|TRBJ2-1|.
CASRGGLAGNEQFF
TGCGCCAGCAGGGGGGGACTAGCCGGCAATGAGCAGTTCTTC
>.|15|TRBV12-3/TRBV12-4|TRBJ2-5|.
CASSSEPGPKETQYF
TGTGCCAGCAGTTCGGAACCGGGACCTAAAGAGACCCAGTACTTC
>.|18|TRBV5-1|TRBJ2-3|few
CASSLLPPTGTSTDTQYF
TGCGCCAGCAGCCTACTCCCCCCGACCGGGACTAGCACAGATACGCAGTATTTT